Listed below are T cell receptor beta chains from one sample, sequenced in a study of shared clonotypes between healthy human individuals. Sequencing was performed with immunoSEQ multiplex PCR; in TCRdb, only in-frame clones are kept and a portion is missing. This table holds more than 500,000 clones, around 96% found once. What was sequenced was naive CD4+ T cells sorted from blood. These TCRs come from a woman in her twenties or thirties in good health. Both conserved end residues are part of each CDR3. A D gene is named only where the DNA matches it firmly. Clone size is stated in some rows and not others, as once, few, many or a class when expanded.

clone_size d_call v_call cdr3_aa
- TRBD1 TRBV2 CASGDRGREIDKNIQYF
- TRBD2 TRBV18 CASSPINSGSGSYEQYF
- - TRBV7-6 CASSPTLKGRSSGANVLTF
- TRBD1 TRBV5-1 CASSSGTDRVVSYEQYF
- TRBD1 TRBV18 CASSPRGPTNEKLFF
- - TRBV4-2 CASSQDSGAEANYGYTF
once TRBD1 TRBV6-5 CASSPGQGSGYTF
- - TRBV28 CASSLVHEKLFF
- - TRBV2 CASRRQVYGYTF
- TRBD2 TRBV9 CASSPPGGRTSRGEQFF
- TRBD2 TRBV2 CASTGGGITDTQYF
- - TRBV7-9 CASSLEGLSSGNTIYF
- TRBD2 TRBV27 CASSLSSTSELTDTQYF
- - TRBV28 CASSRGRENQPQHF
- - TRBV5-1 CASSFGRETQYF
- - TRBV19 CASSIGQETQYF
- TRBD2 TRBV2 CASSALSLAGNTGELFF
- TRBD1 TRBV19 CASSMGRQGPYEQYF
once TRBD2 TRBV11-3 CASSSAAGAYNEQFF
- TRBD1 TRBV2 CATGTDRRWGYTF
- - TRBV18 CASSPPDWFYEQYF
- - TRBV21-1 CASSKAGEDTLRTDAFF
- - TRBV6-5 CASSYSAGDGFQAFF
- - TRBV5-6 CASSLYQGATNEKLFF
- - TRBV5-1 CASSFPRLGEQFF
- TRBD2 TRBV7-6 CASSLDAGGENNEQFF
- TRBD2 TRBV30 CAWGIGLVPETQYF
- TRBD1 TRBV5-1 CASTTGVSYNEQFF
- - TRBV6-5 CASSLGGTSIYEQYF
- TRBD2 TRBV5-1 CASSPGTSGRETQYF
- - TRBV7-8 CASSLWDRDTIYGYTF
- - TRBV4-1 CASSPRDSKVGELFF
- - TRBV28 CASSLWADSYEQYF
once TRBD1 TRBV19 CASTLLGTGVSGANVLTF
- - TRBV9 CASSRGLTQETQYF
- - TRBV6-5 CASSPVSSYNSPLHF
- - TRBV2 CASSSTGSYYDEQYF
- - TRBV14 CASSQDLGRMNTEAFF
- - TRBV27 CASSLNQETQYF
- - TRBV15 CATSRNYRETEAFF
- - TRBV29-1 CSVGLQLNTEAFF
- TRBD1 TRBV6-1 CASSDLRTGIGKQYF